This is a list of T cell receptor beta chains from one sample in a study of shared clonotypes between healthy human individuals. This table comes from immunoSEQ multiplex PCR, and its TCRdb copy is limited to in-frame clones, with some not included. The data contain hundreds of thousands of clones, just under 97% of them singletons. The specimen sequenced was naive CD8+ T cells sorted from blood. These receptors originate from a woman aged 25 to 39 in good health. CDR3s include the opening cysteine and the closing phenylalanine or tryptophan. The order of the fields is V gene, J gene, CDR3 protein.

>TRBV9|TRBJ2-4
CASSQYGGPKNIQYF
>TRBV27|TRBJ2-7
CASSLRTGGSYEQYF
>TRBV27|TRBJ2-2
CASRFSGTGELFF
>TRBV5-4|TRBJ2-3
CASSLNSGLVDTQYF
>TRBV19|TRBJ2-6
CASSDSGYSGANVLTF
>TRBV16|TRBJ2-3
CASSQSKLGAGDTQYF
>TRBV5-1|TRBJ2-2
CASSLGSGTGELFF
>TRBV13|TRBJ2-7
CASSSGASYEQYF
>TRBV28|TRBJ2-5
CASSSGQGAFEQYF
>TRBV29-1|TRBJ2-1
CSVVKTWDSPVGYNEQFF
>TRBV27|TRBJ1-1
CASSLDADRYMNTEAFF
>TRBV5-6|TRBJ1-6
CASSLFQGGSPLHF
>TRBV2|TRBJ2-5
CASSAPSETETQYF
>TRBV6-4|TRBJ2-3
CASSDHSGASTDTQYF
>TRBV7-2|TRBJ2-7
CASSAISAYEQYF
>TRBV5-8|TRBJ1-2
CASSLGVEGIYGYTF
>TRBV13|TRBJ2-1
CASSLGRGPTSGRAYEQFF
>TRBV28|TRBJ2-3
CASSGGSTDTQYF
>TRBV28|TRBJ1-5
CASSRKGTEPQHF